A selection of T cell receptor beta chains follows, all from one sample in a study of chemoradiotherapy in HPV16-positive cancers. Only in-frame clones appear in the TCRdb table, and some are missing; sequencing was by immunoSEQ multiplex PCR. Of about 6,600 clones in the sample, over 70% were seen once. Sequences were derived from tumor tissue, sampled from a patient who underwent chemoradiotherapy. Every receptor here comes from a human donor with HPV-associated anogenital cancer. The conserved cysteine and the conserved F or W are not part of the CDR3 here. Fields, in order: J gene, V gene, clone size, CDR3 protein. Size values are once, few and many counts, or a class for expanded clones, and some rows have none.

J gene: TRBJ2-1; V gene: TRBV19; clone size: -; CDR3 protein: ASSISLEGDNEQF
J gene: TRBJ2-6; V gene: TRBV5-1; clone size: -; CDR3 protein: ASSRDGVSGANVLT
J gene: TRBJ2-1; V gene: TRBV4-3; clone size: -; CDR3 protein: ASSQDLGLAGKREQF
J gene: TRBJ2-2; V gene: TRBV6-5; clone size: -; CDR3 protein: ASSSPTGELF
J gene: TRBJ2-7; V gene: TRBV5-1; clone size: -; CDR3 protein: ASSLGRYEQY
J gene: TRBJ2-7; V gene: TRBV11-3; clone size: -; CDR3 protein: ASSLVRSGGEQY
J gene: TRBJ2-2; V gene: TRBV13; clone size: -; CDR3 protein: ASSRAGTVNTGELF
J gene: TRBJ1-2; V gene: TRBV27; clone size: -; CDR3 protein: ASSPGDRGRLGYT
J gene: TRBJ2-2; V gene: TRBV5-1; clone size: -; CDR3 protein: ASSLGTILGELF
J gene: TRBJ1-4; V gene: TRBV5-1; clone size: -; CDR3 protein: ASSFGTGGEKLF
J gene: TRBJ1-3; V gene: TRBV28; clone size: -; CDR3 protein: ASSLYSNGERNTIY
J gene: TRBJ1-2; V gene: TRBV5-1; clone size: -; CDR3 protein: ASRRFMENYGYT
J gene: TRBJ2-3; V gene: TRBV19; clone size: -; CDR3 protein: ASSMGNTQY
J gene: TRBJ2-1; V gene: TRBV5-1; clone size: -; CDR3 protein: ASSLVAGGGDNEQF
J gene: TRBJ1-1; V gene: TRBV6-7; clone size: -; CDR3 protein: ASSYSPGQHLNTEAF
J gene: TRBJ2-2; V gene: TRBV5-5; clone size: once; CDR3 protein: ASSLTGVNTGELF
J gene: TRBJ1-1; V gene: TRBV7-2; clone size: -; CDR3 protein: ASSTPTGLGTEAF
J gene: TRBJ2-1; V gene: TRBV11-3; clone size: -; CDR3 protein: ASSLAPLRNEQF
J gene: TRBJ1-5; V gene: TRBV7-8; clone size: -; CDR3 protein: ASSLAIQINQPQH
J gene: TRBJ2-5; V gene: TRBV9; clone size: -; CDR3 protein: ASSLLRVKRQETQY
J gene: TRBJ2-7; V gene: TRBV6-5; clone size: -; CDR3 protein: ASSNGLAKY
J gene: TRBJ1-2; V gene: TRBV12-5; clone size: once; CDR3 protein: ASGLSGYT
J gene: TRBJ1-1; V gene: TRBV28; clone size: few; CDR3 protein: VAQGNTEAF
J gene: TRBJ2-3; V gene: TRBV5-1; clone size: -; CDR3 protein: ASRAQLADTDTQY
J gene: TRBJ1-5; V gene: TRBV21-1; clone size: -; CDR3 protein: ASSRRVGQPQH
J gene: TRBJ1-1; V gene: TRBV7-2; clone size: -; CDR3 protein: ASSLPQTGARSAF
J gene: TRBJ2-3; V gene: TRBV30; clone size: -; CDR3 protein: AWRTGTYTQY
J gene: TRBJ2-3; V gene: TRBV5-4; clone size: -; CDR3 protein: ASSLRGTDTQY
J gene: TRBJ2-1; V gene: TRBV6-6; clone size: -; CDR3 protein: ASSYSVQGNEQF
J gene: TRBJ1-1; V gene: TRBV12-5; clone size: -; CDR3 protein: ASGLDMNTEAF
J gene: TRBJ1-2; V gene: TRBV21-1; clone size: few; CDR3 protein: ASSKVWGNRGYGYT
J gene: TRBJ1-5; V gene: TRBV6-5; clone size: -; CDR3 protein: ASSYRSNQPQH
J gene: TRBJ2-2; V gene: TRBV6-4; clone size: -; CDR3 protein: ASSSSGINTGELF
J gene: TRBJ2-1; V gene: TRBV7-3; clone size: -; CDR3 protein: ASSNGEGRNNEQF
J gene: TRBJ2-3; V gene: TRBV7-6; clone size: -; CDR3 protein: ASSVRQGSDTQY
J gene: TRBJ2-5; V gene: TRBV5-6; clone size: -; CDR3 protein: ASTLAGGVETQY
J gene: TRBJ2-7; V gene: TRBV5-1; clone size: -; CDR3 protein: ASSFRAGILHEQY
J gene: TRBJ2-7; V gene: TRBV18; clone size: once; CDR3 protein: ASSSGTSSYEQY
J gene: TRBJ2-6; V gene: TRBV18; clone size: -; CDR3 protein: ASSPRTGALSGANVLT
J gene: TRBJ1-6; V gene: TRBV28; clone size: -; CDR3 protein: ASSTIGGFDSPLH
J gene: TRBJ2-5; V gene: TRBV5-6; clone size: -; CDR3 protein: ASSRWTGGVARETQY